The 21 T cell receptor beta chains listed next were all sequenced from one sample in a study of human T cells and chemical hapten exposure. TCRdb re-analysed the RACE reads in MiXCR, keeping a single row per CDR3 protein. The data hold around 300,000 distinct CDR3 sequences, with 4.5% to 7% observed a single time. Time point reported: pre-sensitization, week 0. Treatment here: therapeutic diphenylcyclopropenone sensitization with weekly scalp DPC. Sequencing used whole blood, obtained in connection with sensitization to the hapten diphenylcyclopropenone (DPC). These receptors came from a woman between 18 and 29 years old with alopecia areata. Some clones in this sample may be carry-over from other donors' samples.

In this sample, this clonotype turned up a few times. The chain links TRBV14 to TRBJ1-2; no definite D call. Germline CDR1 reads SGHDN; CDR2 reads FVKESK. V was cut by 0 bases and J by 5 bases, with 7 bases left in between. The CDR3 length is 13 residues. The CDR3 region has the DNA TGTGCCAGCAGCCAAGATGAACAGTATGGCTACACCTTC. It yields the protein CASSQDEQYGYTF.

This clonotype came up many times. The chain carries TRBV7-2 and TRBJ2-3, with D maybe TRBD2 (5 bases). Germline values: CDR1 SGHTA, CDR2 FQGNSA. The CDR3 runs 14 residues. V was shortened by 6 bases and J by 4 bases, with 14 bases between the two germline ends. CDR3 in DNA: TGTGCCAGCAGTTCGATGGGGAGCGCAGATACGCAGTATTTT. As protein: CASSSMGSADTQYF.

V usage is TRBV10-3 and J usage is TRBJ2-1; 9 bases fit TRBD2. J was trimmed by 8 bases and V by 6 bases; bases with no gene match: 14. This CDR3 is built from 16 residues. The V gene's germline CDR1 is ENHRY and CDR2 SYGVKD. DNA of the CDR3: TGTGCCATCAGGGAAGATAGCGGGGGATTCCTGGATGAGCAGTTCTTC. Amino acid sequence: CAIREDSGGFLDEQFF.

This clonotype was counted at least ten times. The V gene is TRBV28, the J gene TRBJ1-3, with D maybe TRBD1 (5 bases). The CDR3 has 11 residues. The germline gives CDR1 MDHEN, CDR2 SYDVKM. The ends were cut back, 11 bases at V and 2 bases at J, with 7 bases in the middle. CDR3 residues: CAEGTGNTIYF. The CDR3 DNA follows: TGTGCCGAGGGGACTGGAAACACCATATATTTT.

This clonotype was found many times. This rearrangement joins TRBV7-2 to TRBJ1-5; D not certain. Germline lookup yields CDR1 SGHTA and CDR2 FQGNSA. This CDR3 has 13 amino acids. Trimming removed 3 bases at V and 7 bases at J, with 10 bases between. The CDR3 region is CASSFDQLQPQHF. The CDR3 bases are TGTGCCAGCAGCTTCGATCAGTTGCAGCCCCAGCATTTT.

This clonotype was counted between two and nine times. This chain connects TRBV6-5 to TRBJ2-7; possibly TRBD1 or TRBD2 for D (5 bases each). In germline, CDR1 is MNHEY, CDR2 SVGAGI. V gave up 7 bases and J gave up 3 bases, with 16 bases separating them. The CDR3 sequence is 14 residues long. The CDR3 spells CASKIGVGVYEQYF. In DNA form, the CDR3 reads TGTGCCAGCAAGATTGGGGTGGGGGTCTACGAGCAGTACTTC.

The chain couples TRBV29-1 to TRBJ2-3; D may match TRBD1 or TRBD2 (5 bases each). The CDR3 contains 12 residues. Germline-derived CDR1 and CDR2 are SQVTM and ANQGSEA. V lost 4 bases and J 3 bases, leaving 8 bases between the germline ends. The CDR3 here is CSVGGETDTQYF. The CDR3 DNA follows: TGCAGCGTTGGAGGGGAGACAGATACGCAGTATTTT.

This chain uses TRBV28 with TRBJ2-2, with D unclear. CDR1 and CDR2 (germline): MDHEN, SYDVKM. The V and J ends lost 1 base and 6 bases respectively, with 18 bases between them. The CDR3 has 17 amino acids. This CDR3 is CASSLYLGLSYPGELFF. CDR3 coding DNA: TGTGCCAGCAGTTTATACCTCGGGCTATCATACCCCGGGGAGCTGTTTTTT.

J is TRBJ2-1 and V is TRBV20-1, with 10 bases identical to TRBD1. Germline V gene lookup returns CDR1 DFQATT and CDR2 SNEGSKA (reference sequence). The CDR3 totals 16 residues. V was clipped by 0 bases and J by 10 bases; unmatched bases: 12. The chain's CDR3 is CSARDPRDRGTFEQFF. The CDR3 nucleotides are TGCAGTGCTAGAGATCCCCGGGACAGGGGAACCTTCGAGCAGTTCTTC.

The rearrangement uses TRBV7-9 and TRBJ2-5; 10 positions agree with TRBD2. The V gene's germline CDR1 is SEHNR and CDR2 FQNEAQ (reference sequence). The trim removed 5 bases at V and 3 bases at J, leaving 6 bases unmatched. This CDR3 region has 15 residues. CDR3 in DNA: TGTGCCAGCAGCCCAGCGGGGGGGCTAAAAGAGACCCAGTACTTC. This gives the protein CASSPAGGLKETQYF.

J is TRBJ2-7 and V is TRBV6-2 or TRBV6-3; 10 positions match TRBD1. This CDR3 contains 13 residues. The V segment lost 6 bases and the J segment 4 bases; nucleotides outside the gene matches: 3. CDR1 is MNHEY, CDR2 SVGEGT, per germline. The CDR3 region has the DNA TGTGCCAGCAGAACGGACAGGGGGTACGAGCAGTACTTC. Translating gives CASRTDRGYEQYF.

This clonotype was counted many times. V is TRBV12-3 or TRBV12-4 and J is TRBJ1-2; TRBD1 might be the D (6 bases). With 3 bases removed from V and 2 bases from J, the gap between germline ends came to 13 bases. This CDR3 is 15 amino acids long. CDR3 bases: TGTGCCAGCAGTTTCCGGGGGCGCTTCAACTATGGCTACACCTTC. Protein product: CASSFRGRFNYGYTF.

This clonotype was detected many times. CDR3 DNA sequence: TGTGCCAGCAGCCAAGGGAACTCTGGAAACACCATATATTTT. Residues: CASSQGNSGNTIYF. The rearrangement joins TRBV3-1 to TRBJ1-3; no clear D gene. The CDR3 is 14 amino acids. Germline assignment: CDR1 LGHDT and CDR2 YNNKEL (reference sequence). With 1 base removed from V and 0 bases from J, the gap between germline ends came to 4 bases.

This clonotype was picked up a small number of times. V gene TRBV6-2 or TRBV6-3 combines with J gene TRBJ1-2; 7 positions match TRBD1. The V gene end was trimmed by 6 bases and the J gene end by 5 bases; junction bases not matched to a gene: 15. The length of the CDR3 is 16 residues. CDR1 and CDR2 (germline): MNHEY, SVGEGT. CDR3 region: CASRNRPGQSLYGYTF. The CDR3 DNA sequence: TGTGCCAGCAGGAATCGACCGGGACAGTCTCTTTATGGCTACACCTTC.

This clonotype was counted at least ten times. The chain links TRBV6-5 to TRBJ1-1, with a possible D match to TRBD1 (6 bases). CDR3 length: 13 residues. Germline V gene sequence: CDR1 MNHEY, CDR2 SVGAGI. Between the trimmed V and J ends, which lost 5 bases and 1 base, there was a span of 8 bases. CDR3 in amino acids: CASSATGNTEAFF. Here the CDR3 DNA reads TGTGCCAGCAGTGCGACAGGGAACACTGAAGCTTTCTTT.

This chain uses TRBV20-1 with TRBJ2-3; 11 bases map to TRBD2. The V segment lost 7 bases and the J segment 0 bases; nucleotides outside the gene matches: 15. The CDR3 totals 18 residues. Germline loops: CDR1 DFQATT, CDR2 SNEGSKA (reference sequence). The CDR3 region has the DNA TGCAGTGTGTTTATGGTCCTAGCGGGGGGCTATAGCACAGATACGCAGTATTTT. Translation gives CSVFMVLAGGYSTDTQYF.

A few counts support this clonotype. The chain uses TRBV6-2 or TRBV6-3 and TRBJ2-3; 9 bases match TRBD2. Unmatched junction bases numbered 6, after V lost 6 bases and J lost 2 bases. Germline V gives CDR1 MNHEY, CDR2 SVGEGT. This CDR3 has 15 residues. Written as DNA, the CDR3 is TGTGCCAGCAGCCAGACTAGCGGCGTCACAGATACGCAGTATTTT. Protein: CASSQTSGVTDTQYF.

This clonotype was seen ten or more times. The chain has TRBV9 and TRBJ2-3; 8 bases match TRBD2. This CDR3 spans 15 amino acids. The germline V gene has CDR1 SGDLS and CDR2 YYNGEE. Germline trimming cut 4 bases from V and 4 bases from J; bases unmatched to any gene: 8. CDR3 protein: CASSPQAGAADTQYF. CDR3 nucleotide sequence: TGTGCCAGCAGCCCCCAAGCGGGGGCGGCAGATACGCAGTATTTT.

This clonotype was seen a few times. CDR3 DNA sequence: TGTGCCATCAGTGAGTCGCATAGAGGGGGCGAAGAGACCCAGTACTTC. Translation gives CAISESHRGGEETQYF. The J gene is TRBJ2-5, the V gene TRBV10-3; 7 positions match TRBD1. Germline V CDR1 and CDR2: ENHRY, SYGVKD. This CDR3 is built from 16 residues. The V and J ends lost 0 bases and 3 bases, in that order; junction bases with no gene match: 7.

The chain couples TRBV2 to TRBJ2-3, with TRBD2 identical over 10 bases. The CDR3 length is 15 residues. CDR1 is SNHLY and CDR2 is FYNNEI in the germline V gene. Germline trimming cut 6 bases from V and 3 bases from J; bases unmatched to any gene: 6. CDR3 DNA: TGTGCCAGCAGCCCTTCTAGCGGGGGAACAGATACGCAGTATTTT. Translation gives CASSPSSGGTDTQYF. Based on the CDR3 plus reference TRBV2 and TRBJ2-3, the full variable domain is EPEVTQTPSHQVTQMGQEVILRCVPISNHLYFYWYRQILGQKVEFLVSFYNNEISEKSEIFDDQFSVERPDGSNFTLKIRSTKLEDSAMYFCASSPSSGGTDTQYFGPGTRLTVL.

The rearrangement uses TRBV24-1 and TRBJ2-1; TRBD2 aligns across 14 bases. V shed 3 bases and J 9 bases; nucleotides not matched to a gene: 9. CDR1 is KGHDR, CDR2 SFDVKD, per germline. The CDR3 sequence is 17 residues long. DNA of the CDR3: TGTGCCACCAGTGATGGGACTAGCGGGGGCCCCTACCCTGAGCAGTTCTTC. It yields the protein CATSDGTSGGPYPEQFF.